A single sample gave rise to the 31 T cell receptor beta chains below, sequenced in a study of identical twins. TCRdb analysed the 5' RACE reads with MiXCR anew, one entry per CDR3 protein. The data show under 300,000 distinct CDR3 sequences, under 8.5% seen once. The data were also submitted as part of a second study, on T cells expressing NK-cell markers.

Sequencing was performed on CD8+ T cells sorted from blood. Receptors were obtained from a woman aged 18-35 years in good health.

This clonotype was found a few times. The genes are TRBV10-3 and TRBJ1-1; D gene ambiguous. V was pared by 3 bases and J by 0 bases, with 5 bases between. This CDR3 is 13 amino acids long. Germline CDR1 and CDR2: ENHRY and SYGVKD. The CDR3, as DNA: TGTGCCATCAGTGACGTGTTGAACACTGAAGCTTTCTTT. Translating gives CAISDVLNTEAFF.

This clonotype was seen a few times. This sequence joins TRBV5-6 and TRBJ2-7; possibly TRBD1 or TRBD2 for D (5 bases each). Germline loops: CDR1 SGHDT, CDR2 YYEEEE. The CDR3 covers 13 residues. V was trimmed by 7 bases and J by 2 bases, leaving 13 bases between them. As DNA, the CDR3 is TGTGCCAGCCGCCAGGGACCGGCCTACGAGCAGTACTTC. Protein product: CASRQGPAYEQYF.

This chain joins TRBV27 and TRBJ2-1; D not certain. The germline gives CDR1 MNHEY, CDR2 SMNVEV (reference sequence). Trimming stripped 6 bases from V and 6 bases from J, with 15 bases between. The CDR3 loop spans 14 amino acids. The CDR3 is CASSPGPRANEQFF. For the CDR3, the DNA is TGTGCCAGCAGCCCCGGGCCGCGCGCCAATGAGCAGTTCTTC.

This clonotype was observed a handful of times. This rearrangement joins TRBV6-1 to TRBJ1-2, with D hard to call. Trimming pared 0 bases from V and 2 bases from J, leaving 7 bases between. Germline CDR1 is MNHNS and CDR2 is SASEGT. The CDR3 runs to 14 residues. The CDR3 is CASSEAAGNYGYTF. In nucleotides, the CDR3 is TGTGCCAGCAGTGAAGCCGCGGGCAACTATGGCTACACCTTC.

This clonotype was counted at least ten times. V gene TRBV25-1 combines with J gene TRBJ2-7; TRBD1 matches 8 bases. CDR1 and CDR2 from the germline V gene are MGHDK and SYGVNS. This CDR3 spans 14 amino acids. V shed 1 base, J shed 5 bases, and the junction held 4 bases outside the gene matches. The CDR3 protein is CASSESMTGDEQYF. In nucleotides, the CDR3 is TGTGCCAGCAGTGAATCTATGACAGGGGACGAGCAGTACTTC.

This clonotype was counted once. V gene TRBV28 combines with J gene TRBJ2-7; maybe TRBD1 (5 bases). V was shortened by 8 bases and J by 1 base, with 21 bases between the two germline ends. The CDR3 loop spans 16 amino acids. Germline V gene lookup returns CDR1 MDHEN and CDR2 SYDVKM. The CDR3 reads CASYPMTQTVSYEQYF. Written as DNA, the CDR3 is TGTGCCAGCTACCCCATGACTCAGACAGTATCCTACGAGCAGTACTTC.

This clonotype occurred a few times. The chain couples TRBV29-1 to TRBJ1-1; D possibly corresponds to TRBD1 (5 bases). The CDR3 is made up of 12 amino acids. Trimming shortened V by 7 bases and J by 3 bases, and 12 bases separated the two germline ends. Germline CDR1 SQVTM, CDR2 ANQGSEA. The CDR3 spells CSAQEGDTEAFF. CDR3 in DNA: TGCAGCGCTCAGGAAGGGGACACTGAAGCTTTCTTT.

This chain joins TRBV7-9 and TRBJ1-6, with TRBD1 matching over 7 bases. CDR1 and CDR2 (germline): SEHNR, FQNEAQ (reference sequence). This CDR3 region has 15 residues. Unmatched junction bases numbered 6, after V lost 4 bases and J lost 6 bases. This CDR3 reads CASSSDRTTNSPLHF. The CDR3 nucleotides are TGTGCCAGCAGCTCGGACAGGACGACTAATTCACCCCTCCACTTT.

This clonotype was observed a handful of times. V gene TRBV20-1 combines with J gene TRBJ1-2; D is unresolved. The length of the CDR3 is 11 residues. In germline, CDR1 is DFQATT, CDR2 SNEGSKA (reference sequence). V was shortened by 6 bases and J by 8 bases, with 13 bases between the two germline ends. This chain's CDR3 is CSAKTLYGYTF. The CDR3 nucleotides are TGCAGTGCCAAGACCCTCTACGGCTACACCTTC.

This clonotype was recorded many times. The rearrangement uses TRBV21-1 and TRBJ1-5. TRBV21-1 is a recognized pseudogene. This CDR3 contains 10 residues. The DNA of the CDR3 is TGTGCCAGCAGCAATCAGCCCCAGCATTTT. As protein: CASSNQPQHF.

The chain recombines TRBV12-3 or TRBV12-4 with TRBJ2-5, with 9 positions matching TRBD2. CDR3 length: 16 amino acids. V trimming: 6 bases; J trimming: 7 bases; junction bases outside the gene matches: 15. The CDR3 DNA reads TGTGCCAGCAGCCACCTAGTTAGCGGGGGCCAGGGGACCCAGTACTTC. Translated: CASSHLVSGGQGTQYF.

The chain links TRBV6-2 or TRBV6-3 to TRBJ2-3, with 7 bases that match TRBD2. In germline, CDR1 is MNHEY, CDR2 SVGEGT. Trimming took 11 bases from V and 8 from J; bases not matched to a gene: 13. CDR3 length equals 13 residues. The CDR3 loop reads CASSRRELGTQYF. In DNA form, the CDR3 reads TGTGCCTCAAGCAGGCGGGAGCTTGGTACGCAGTATTTT.

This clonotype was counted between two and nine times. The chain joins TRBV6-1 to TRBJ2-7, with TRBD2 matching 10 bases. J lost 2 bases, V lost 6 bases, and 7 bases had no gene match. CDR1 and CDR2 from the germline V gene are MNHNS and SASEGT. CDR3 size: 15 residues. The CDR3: CASSLTSGDPYEQYF. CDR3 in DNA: TGTGCCAGCAGCCTCACTAGCGGGGATCCCTACGAGCAGTACTTC.

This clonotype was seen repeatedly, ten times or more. The CDR3 loop reads CASSSVERPQHF. The CDR3 DNA follows: TGTGCCAGCAGTTCCGTAGAACGGCCCCAGCATTTT. This chain connects TRBV12-3 or TRBV12-4 to TRBJ1-5; D is unresolved. Deletions cut 4 bases from V and 9 bases from J, with 10 bases between. The CDR3 runs 12 residues.

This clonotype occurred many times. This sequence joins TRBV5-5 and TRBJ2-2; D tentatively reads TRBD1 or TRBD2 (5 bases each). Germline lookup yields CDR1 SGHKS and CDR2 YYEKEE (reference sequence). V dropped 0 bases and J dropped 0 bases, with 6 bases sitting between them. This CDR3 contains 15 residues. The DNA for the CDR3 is TGTGCCAGCAGCTTGGGAGGGGCGAACACCGGGGAGCTGTTTTTT. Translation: CASSLGGANTGELFF.

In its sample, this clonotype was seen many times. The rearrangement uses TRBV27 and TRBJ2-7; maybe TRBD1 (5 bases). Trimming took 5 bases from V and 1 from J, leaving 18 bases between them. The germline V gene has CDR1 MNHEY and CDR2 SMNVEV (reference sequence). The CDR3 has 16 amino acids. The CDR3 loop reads CASSTATEDSSYEQYF. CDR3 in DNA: TGTGCCAGCAGTACGGCGACAGAGGATTCTTCCTACGAGCAGTACTTC.

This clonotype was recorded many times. The CDR3 DNA reads TGTGCCAGCAGCCCCGCCGCGGGAGGCCCCTATGGCTACACCTTC. It encodes CASSPAAGGPYGYTF. This rearrangement joins TRBV7-9 to TRBJ1-2; D not certain. Germline V lookup: CDR1 SEHNR, CDR2 FQNEAQ (reference sequence). The length of the CDR3 is 15 residues. The V gene lost 5 bases and the J gene lost 4 bases, with 17 bases spanning the gap.

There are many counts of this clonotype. CDR3 coding DNA: TGTGCCAGCAGTAAGGGGACAGGAAGCAATCAGCCCCAGCATTTT. The encoded protein is CASSKGTGSNQPQHF. The chain joins TRBV2 to TRBJ1-5; 8 bases agree with TRBD1. J gave up 1 base and V 5 bases, and 4 bases lay outside the gene matches. CDR3 length: 15 residues. CDR1 SNHLY and CDR2 FYNNEI come from the germline V gene.

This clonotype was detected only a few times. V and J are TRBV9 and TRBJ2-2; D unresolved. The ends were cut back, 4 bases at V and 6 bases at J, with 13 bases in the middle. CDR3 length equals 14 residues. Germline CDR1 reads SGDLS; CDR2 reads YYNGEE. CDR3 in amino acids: CASSPDSKAGELFF. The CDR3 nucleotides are TGTGCCAGCAGCCCCGACTCAAAGGCCGGGGAGCTGTTTTTT. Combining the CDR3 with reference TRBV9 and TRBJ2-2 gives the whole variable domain DSGVTQTPKHLITATGQRVTLRCSPRSGDLSVYWYQQSLDQGLQFLIQYYNGEERAKGNILERFSAQQFPDLHSELNLSSLELGDSALYFCASSPDSKAGELFFGEGSRLTVL.

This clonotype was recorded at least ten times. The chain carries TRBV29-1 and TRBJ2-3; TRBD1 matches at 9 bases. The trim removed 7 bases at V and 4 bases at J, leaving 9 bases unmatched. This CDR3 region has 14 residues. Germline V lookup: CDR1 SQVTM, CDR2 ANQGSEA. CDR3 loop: CSGPGQGVSDTQYF. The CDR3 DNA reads TGCAGCGGACCGGGACAGGGAGTTTCAGATACGCAGTATTTT.

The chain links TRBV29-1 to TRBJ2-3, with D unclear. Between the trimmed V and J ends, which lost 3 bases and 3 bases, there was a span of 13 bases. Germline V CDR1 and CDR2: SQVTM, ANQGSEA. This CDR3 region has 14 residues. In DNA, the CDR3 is TGCAGCGTTGAGGTATCAGAGCCGACAGATACGCAGTATTTT. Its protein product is CSVEVSEPTDTQYF.

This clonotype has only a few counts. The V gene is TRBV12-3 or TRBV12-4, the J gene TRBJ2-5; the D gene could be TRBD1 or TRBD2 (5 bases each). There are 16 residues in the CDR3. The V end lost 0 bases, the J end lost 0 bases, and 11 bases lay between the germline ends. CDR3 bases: TGTGCCAGCAGTTTAGCGGGGACCAGTTACCAAGAGACCCAGTACTTC. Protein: CASSLAGTSYQETQYF.

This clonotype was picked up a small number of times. CDR3 DNA sequence: TGTGCCAGCAGTGATTTGACTAGCGGGGGAAACTACGAGCAGTACTTC. Translated: CASSDLTSGGNYEQYF. The chain carries TRBV6-1 and TRBJ2-7, with 12 bases matching TRBD2. The V and J ends lost 3 bases and 3 bases, in that order; junction bases with no gene match: 6. The CDR3 length is 16 residues. CDR1 and CDR2 (germline): MNHNS, SASEGT.

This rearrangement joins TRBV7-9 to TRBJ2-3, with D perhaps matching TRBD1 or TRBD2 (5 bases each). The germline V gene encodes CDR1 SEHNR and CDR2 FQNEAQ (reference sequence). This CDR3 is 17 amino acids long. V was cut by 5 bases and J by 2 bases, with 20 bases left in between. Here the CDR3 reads CASSRSSGPPYTDTQYF. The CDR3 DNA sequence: TGTGCCAGCAGCCGATCCTCGGGGCCACCCTACACAGATACGCAGTATTTT.

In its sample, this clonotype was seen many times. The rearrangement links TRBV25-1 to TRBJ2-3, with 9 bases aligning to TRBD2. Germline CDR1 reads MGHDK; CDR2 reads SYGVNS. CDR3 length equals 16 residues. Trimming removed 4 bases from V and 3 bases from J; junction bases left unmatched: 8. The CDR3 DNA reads TGTGCCAGCAGTGCTAGTAGCGGGAGCGATACAGATACGCAGTATTTT. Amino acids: CASSASSGSDTDTQYF.

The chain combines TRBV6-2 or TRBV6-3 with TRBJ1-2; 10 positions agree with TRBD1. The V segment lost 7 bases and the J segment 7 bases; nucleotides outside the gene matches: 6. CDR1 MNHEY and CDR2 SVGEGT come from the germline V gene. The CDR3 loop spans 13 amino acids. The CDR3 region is CASTFGTGVGYTF. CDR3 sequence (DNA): TGTGCCAGCACCTTTGGGACAGGGGTTGGCTACACCTTC.

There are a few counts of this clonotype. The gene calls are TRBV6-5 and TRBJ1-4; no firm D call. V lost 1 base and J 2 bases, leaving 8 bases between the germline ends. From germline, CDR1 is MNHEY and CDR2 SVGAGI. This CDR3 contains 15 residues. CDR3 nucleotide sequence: TGTGCCAGCAGTTACTTGAGAGAGACTAATGAAAAACTGTTTTTT. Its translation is CASSYLRETNEKLFF.

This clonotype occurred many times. The CDR3 nucleotides read TGTGCCAGCAGTTCCAGCGGGGGAGAGACCCAGTACTTC. Protein product: CASSSSGGETQYF. The rearrangement uses TRBV12-3 or TRBV12-4 and TRBJ2-5; 8 bases match TRBD2. CDR3 length equals 13 residues. Germline trimming cut 4 bases from V and 4 bases from J; bases unmatched to any gene: 2.

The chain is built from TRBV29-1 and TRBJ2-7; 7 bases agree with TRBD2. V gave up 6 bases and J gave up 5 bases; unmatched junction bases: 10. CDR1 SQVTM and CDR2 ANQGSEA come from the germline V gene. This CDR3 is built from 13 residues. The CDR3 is CSVLQRDSNEQYF. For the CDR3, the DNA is TGCAGCGTCCTTCAGCGGGACTCAAACGAGCAGTACTTC.

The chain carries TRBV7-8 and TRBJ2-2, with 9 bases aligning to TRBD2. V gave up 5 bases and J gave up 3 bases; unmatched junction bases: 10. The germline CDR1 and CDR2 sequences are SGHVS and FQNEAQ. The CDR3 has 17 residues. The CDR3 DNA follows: TGTGCCAGCAGCATCATGCGGGGGGGACGCGACACCGGGGAGCTGTTTTTT. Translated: CASSIMRGGRDTGELFF.

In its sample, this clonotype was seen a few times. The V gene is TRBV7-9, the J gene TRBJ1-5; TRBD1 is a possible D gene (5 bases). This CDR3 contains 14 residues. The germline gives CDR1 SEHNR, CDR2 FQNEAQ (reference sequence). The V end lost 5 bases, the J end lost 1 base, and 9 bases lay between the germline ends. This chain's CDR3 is CASSVDSSNQPQHF. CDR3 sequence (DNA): TGTGCCAGCAGCGTCGACAGCAGCAATCAGCCCCAGCATTTT.